These 20 T cell receptor beta chains were sequenced from one sample in a study of blood T cell repertoires in COVID-19 (dated by TCRdb to 2019 to 2021). The protocol used for the library was the immunoSEQ multiplex PCR assay. Imported from immuneACCESS, the table was reduced by TCRdb to in-frame sequences with V and J called. These copies leave out some clones; in studies compared against another copy, an unresolved V gene accounts for under half, and the cause of the remainder is not known. Counted in this sample were 150,000 to 200,000 clones; 80% to 95% of them appeared once. The top ten hold around 2% of the sample. Specimen: peripheral blood. Receptors originate from a woman aged 55 to 70 with COVID-19, enrolled during active disease.

J is TRBJ1-4 and V is TRBV29-1; tentatively, D is TRBD1 (6 bases). The CDR3 has 13 amino acids. Germline CDR1 SQVTM, CDR2 ANQGSEA. Trimming removed 2 bases from V and 6 bases from J, with 10 bases in between. CDR3 sequence reads: CSVELGGDEKLFF. For the CDR3, the DNA is TGCAGCGTTGAACTAGGGGGTGATGAAAAACTGTTTTTT. The whole variable domain, remainder taken from reference TRBV29-1 and TRBJ1-4, is SAVISQKPSRDICQRGTSLTIQCQVDSQVTMMFWYRQQPGQSLTLIATANQGSEATYESGFVIDKFPISRPNLTFSTLTVSNMSPEDSSIYLCSVELGGDEKLFFGSGTQLSVL.

J is TRBJ1-1 and V is TRBV6-5; tentative D call: TRBD1 (5 bases). The CDR3 consists of 14 residues. V lost 2 bases to trimming and J lost 8 bases, with 15 bases between them. Germline V gene data show CDR1 as MNHEY and CDR2 as SVGAGI. CDR3 loop: CASSYGHLASEAFF. Here the CDR3 DNA reads TGTGCCAGCAGTTACGGACATTTGGCGTCCGAAGCTTTCTTT.

This rearrangement joins TRBV5-4 to TRBJ1-3, with D uncertain. The length of the CDR3 is 15 residues. The germline gives CDR1 SGHNT, CDR2 YYREEE (reference sequence). Trimming took off 0 bases at V and 0 bases at J, with 7 bases between the two ends. CDR3 nucleotides: TGTGCCAGCAGCTTGGACATGGCCTCTGGAAACACCATATATTTT. Amino acids: CASSLDMASGNTIYF.

The chain uses TRBV5-1 and TRBJ1-6; D is perhaps TRBD1 (6 bases). Trimming took 1 base from V and 10 from J, leaving 12 bases between them. The germline V gene encodes CDR1 SGHRS and CDR2 YFSETQ. There are 14 residues in the CDR3. The CDR3 loop is CASSLRPGDSPLHF. Written as DNA, the CDR3 is TGCGCCAGCAGCTTGAGGCCAGGGGACTCACCCCTCCACTTT.

The chain uses TRBV10-3 and TRBJ1-2; the match to TRBD1 covers 9 bases. Germline loops: CDR1 ENHRY, CDR2 SYGVKD. V shed 2 bases and J 7 bases; nucleotides not matched to a gene: 5. The CDR3 consists of 14 residues. CDR3 sequence reads: CAISEVGDRAGYTF. The CDR3 DNA reads as TGTGCCATCAGTGAGGTCGGGGACAGGGCTGGCTACACCTTC.

This clone was seen once. The V gene is TRBV6-1, the J gene TRBJ1-1; a possible D gene is TRBD1 (5 bases). The CDR3 consists of 15 residues. Germline V gene lookup returns CDR1 MNHNS and CDR2 SASEGT. Trimming stripped 6 bases from V and 1 base from J, with 15 bases between. CDR3 sequence: CASSKGSRENTEAFF. CDR3 nucleotide sequence: TGTGCCAGCAGCAAAGGGTCCAGGGAGAACACTGAAGCTTTCTTT.

The V and J genes are TRBV19 and TRBJ1-1; the D gene is possibly TRBD1 (6 bases). V dropped 2 bases and J dropped 4 bases, with 14 bases sitting between them. The CDR3 length is 15 residues. The germline CDR1 and CDR2 sequences are LNHDA and SQIVND (reference sequence). CDR3 DNA sequence: TGTGCCAGTAGTATAAATAGCGGGGGCGGCACTGAAGCTTTCTTT. Protein: CASSINSGGGTEAFF. Drawing the rest from reference TRBV19 and TRBJ1-1, the complete variable domain is DGGITQSPKYLFRKEGQNVTLSCEQNLNHDAMYWYRQDPGQGLRLIYYSQIVNDFQKGDIAEGYSVSREKKESFPLTVTSAQKNPTAFYLCASSINSGGGTEAFFGQGTRLTVV.

This chain links TRBV29-1 with TRBJ1-2; 9 bases agree with TRBD1. The CDR3 consists of 12 residues. Germline trimming cut 6 bases from V and 5 bases from J; bases unmatched to any gene: 4. Germline V gene sequence: CDR1 SQVTM, CDR2 ANQGSEA. CDR3 nucleotides: TGCAGCGTCGGGACAGGGAATTATGGCTACACCTTC. Its translation is CSVGTGNYGYTF.

The J gene is TRBJ1-3, the V gene TRBV5-1; no definite D call. The CDR3 totals 15 residues. V gave up 0 bases and J gave up 0 bases, with 7 bases separating them. Germline CDR1 SGHRS, CDR2 YFSETQ. The DNA for the CDR3 is TGCGCCAGCAGCTTGGGAGCGTCCTCTGGAAACACCATATATTTT. Translation: CASSLGASSGNTIYF.

The rearrangement uses TRBV6-5 and TRBJ2-5; weak D call: TRBD2 (5 bases). The V and J ends lost 6 bases and 2 bases respectively, with 7 bases between them. This CDR3 is 12 amino acids long. Germline V gene lookup returns CDR1 MNHEY and CDR2 SVGAGI. CDR3 bases: TGTGCCAGCAGGAGGGCTCAAGAGACCCAGTACTTC. Translating it yields CASRRAQETQYF.

The chain has TRBV4-3 and TRBJ1-1, with a weak D call TRBD1 (6 bases). The CDR3 loop spans 14 amino acids. V lost 4 bases to trimming and J lost 4 bases, with 13 bases between them. CDR1 and CDR2 (germline): LGHNA, YSLEER. CDR3 in amino acids: CASSLRGTFTEAFF. DNA of the CDR3: TGCGCCAGCAGCCTCAGGGGAACGTTCACTGAAGCTTTCTTT.

This clone was picked up one time. The gene calls are TRBV9 and TRBJ2-2; 9 bases are a match to TRBD1. The CDR3 is made up of 16 amino acids. The germline V gene encodes CDR1 SGDLS and CDR2 YYNGEE. V shed 3 bases and J 0 bases; nucleotides not matched to a gene: 3. The CDR3 spells CASSGTGGANTGELFF. For the CDR3, the DNA is TGTGCCAGCAGCGGTACAGGGGGCGCGAACACCGGGGAGCTGTTTTTT.

J is TRBJ1-2 and V is TRBV6-6, with 11 nucleotides matching TRBD1. Unmatched junction bases numbered 8, after V lost 4 bases and J lost 4 bases. This CDR3 spans 16 amino acids. The germline V gene encodes CDR1 MNHNY and CDR2 SVGAGI (reference sequence). CDR3 nucleotide sequence: TGTGCCAGCAGTTCTAGCAGGGGGACAGGGGGCTATGGCTACACCTTC. This encodes CASSSSRGTGGYGYTF.

The chain has TRBV5-8 and TRBJ1-1; D is uncertain. Between the trimmed V and J ends, which lost 0 bases and 0 bases, there was a span of 15 bases. CDR1 is SGHTS and CDR2 is YDEGEE in the germline V gene. The CDR3 covers 17 residues. Written as DNA, the CDR3 is TGTGCCAGCAGCTTGGGGGTCAGCGTAATTATGAACACTGAAGCTTTCTTT. The encoded protein is CASSLGVSVIMNTEAFF.

V gene TRBV5-4 combines with J gene TRBJ1-1; 9 nucleotides align to TRBD1. CDR3 length equals 14 residues. J was trimmed by 1 base and V by 4 bases; bases with no gene match: 2. CDR1 SGHNT and CDR2 YYREEE come from the germline V gene (reference sequence). CDR3 loop: CASSPGQGNTEAFF. The CDR3, as DNA: TGTGCCAGCAGCCCGGGACAGGGGAACACTGAAGCTTTCTTT.

This clone was found once. This sequence joins TRBV10-3 and TRBJ2-7; 10 nucleotides align to TRBD2. Trimming removed 8 bases from V and 6 bases from J; junction bases left unmatched: 7. The CDR3 has 13 residues. Germline lookup yields CDR1 ENHRY and CDR2 SYGVKD. The CDR3 sequence: CAILGTSEGEQYF. The CDR3 DNA follows: TGTGCCATCCTGGGGACTAGCGAGGGCGAGCAGTACTTC.

The gene calls are TRBV2 and TRBJ1-6; D unresolved. From germline, CDR1 is SNHLY and CDR2 FYNNEI. Trimming stripped 6 bases from V and 0 bases from J, with 9 bases between. This CDR3 is 15 amino acids long. As DNA, the CDR3 is TGTGCCAGCAGACCGGAGAGCTCCTATAATTCACCCCTCCACTTT. Translated: CASRPESSYNSPLHF.

The CDR3 nucleotides read TGTGCCAGCAGTTACTCGGGACACGAAAAACTGTTTTTT. It yields the protein CASSYSGHEKLFF. The V call is TRBV6-5, the J call TRBJ1-4, with D perhaps matching TRBD1 (6 bases). CDR3 length: 13 amino acids. CDR1 MNHEY and CDR2 SVGAGI come from the germline V gene. V was clipped by 0 bases and J by 8 bases, with 7 bases between them.

This sequence joins TRBV5-6 and TRBJ2-5; 11 positions agree with TRBD2. The CDR3 is 17 amino acids. J was trimmed by 1 base and V by 5 bases; bases with no gene match: 10. From germline, CDR1 is SGHDT and CDR2 YYEEEE. The CDR3 loop is CASRHHRLAGTQETQYF. The CDR3 nucleotides read TGTGCCAGCAGACATCACCGACTAGCGGGGACCCAAGAGACCCAGTACTTC.

CDR3 bases: TGTGCCAGCAGTTACCCTAAGACAGGGGAAGGCTACACCTTC. Its protein is CASSYPKTGEGYTF. The chain uses TRBV6-2 or TRBV6-3 and TRBJ1-2, with TRBD1 matching over 8 bases. The CDR3 spans 14 residues. CDR1 is MNHEY, CDR2 SVGEGT, per germline. V lost 2 bases and J lost 8; bases outside the gene matches: 7.